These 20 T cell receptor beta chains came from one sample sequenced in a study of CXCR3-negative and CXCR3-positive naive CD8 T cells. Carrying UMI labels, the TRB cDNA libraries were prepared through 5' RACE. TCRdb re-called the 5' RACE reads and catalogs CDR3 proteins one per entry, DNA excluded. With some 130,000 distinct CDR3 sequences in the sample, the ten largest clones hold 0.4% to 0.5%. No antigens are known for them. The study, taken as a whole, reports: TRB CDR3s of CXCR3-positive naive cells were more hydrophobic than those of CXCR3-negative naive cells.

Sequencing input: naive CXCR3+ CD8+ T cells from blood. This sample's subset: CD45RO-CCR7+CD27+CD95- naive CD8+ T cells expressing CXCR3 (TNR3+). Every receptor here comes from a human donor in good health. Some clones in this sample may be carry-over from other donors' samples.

This CDR3 reads CASSRVGARVNEQFF. The chain carries TRBV7-9 and TRBJ2-1; TCRdb calls TRBD2, which cannot be checked without DNA. Germline V gene data show CDR1 as SEHNR and CDR2 as FQNEAQ (reference sequence). This CDR3 is 15 amino acids long.

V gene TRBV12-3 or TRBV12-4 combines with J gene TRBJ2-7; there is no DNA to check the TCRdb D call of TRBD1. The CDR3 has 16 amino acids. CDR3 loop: CASSSTVWTASYEQYF.

This chain's CDR3 is CSATRDRSYEQYF. The V call is TRBV20-1, the J call TRBJ2-7; TCRdb picks TRBD1, but there is no DNA to check that call. The germline V gene encodes CDR1 DFQATT and CDR2 SNEGSKA (reference sequence). The CDR3 is made up of 13 amino acids.

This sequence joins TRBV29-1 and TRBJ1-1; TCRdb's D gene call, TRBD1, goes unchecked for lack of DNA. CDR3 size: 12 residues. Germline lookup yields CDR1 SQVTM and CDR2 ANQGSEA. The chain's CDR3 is CSVTRENTEAFF.

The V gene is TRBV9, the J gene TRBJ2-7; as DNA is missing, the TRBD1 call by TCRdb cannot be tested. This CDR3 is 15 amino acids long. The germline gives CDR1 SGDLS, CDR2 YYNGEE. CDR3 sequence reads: CASSVTGVSSYEQYF.

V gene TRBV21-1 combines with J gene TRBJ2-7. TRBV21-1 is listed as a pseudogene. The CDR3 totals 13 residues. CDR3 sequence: CASSKGGTHEQYF.

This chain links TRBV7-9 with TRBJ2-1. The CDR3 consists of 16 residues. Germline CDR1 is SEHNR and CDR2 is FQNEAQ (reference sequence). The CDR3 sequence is CASSLGSGSSYNEQFF.

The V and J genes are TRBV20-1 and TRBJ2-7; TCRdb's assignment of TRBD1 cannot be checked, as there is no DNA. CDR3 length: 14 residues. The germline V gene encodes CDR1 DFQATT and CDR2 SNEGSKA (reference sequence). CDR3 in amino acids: CSARPIQVLYEQYF.

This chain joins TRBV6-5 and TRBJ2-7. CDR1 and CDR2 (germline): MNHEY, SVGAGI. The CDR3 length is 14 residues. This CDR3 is CASSYSLGSYEQYF.

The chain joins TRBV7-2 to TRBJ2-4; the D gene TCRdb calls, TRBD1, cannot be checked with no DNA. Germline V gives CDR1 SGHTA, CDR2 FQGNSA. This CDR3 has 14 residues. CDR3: CASSFQGWGNIQYF.

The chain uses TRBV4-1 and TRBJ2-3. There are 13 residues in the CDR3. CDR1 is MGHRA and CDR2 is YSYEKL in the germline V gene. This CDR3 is CASSQVGQDTQYF.

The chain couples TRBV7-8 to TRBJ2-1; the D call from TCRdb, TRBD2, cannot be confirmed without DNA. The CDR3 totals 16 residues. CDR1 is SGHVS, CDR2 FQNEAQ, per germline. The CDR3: CASSSPLAGGSNEQFF.

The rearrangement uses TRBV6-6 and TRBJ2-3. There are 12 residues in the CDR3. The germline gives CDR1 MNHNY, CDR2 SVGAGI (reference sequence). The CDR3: CASSYLKDTQYF.

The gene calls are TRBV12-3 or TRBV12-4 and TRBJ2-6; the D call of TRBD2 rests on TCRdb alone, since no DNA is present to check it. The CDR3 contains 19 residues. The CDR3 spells CASSGTSGSTTTGANVLTF.

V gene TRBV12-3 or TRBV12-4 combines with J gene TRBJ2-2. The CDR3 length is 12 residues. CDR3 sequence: CASLPETGELFF.

CDR3 region: CSVERVSSYNEQFF. This sequence joins TRBV29-1 and TRBJ2-1; the D call from TCRdb, TRBD2, cannot be confirmed without DNA. CDR1 and CDR2 from the germline V gene are SQVTM and ANQGSEA. This CDR3 spans 14 amino acids.

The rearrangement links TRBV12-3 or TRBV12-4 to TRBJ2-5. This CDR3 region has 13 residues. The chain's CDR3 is CASSPQIQETQYF.

The chain's CDR3 is CASRDLYEQYF. The chain is built from TRBV7-2 and TRBJ2-7. The CDR3 sequence is 11 residues long. From germline, CDR1 is SGHTA and CDR2 FQGNSA.

The CDR3 reads CASRLAAYEQYF. The rearrangement links TRBV6-8 to TRBJ2-7. CDR1 is MNHGY and CDR2 is SAAAGT in the germline V gene. This CDR3 comprises 12 residues.

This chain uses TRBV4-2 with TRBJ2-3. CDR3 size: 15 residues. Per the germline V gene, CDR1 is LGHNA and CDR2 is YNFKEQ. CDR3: CASSQDFSGGDTQYF.